The clone carrying this TCR beta chain was seen a handful of times. V lost 1 base to trimming and J lost 7 bases, with 16 bases between them. The CDR3 runs 15 residues. Germline lookup yields CDR1 SEHNR and CDR2 FQNEAQ (reference sequence). This record belongs to a study of T-cell memory formation after mild COVID-19. TCRdb re-called the 5' RACE reads with MiXCR, one entry per CDR3 protein. In the table there are approximately 400,000 distinct CDR3 sequences, over 15% of which are singletons. The source is a man aged 18 to 30 who had mild COVID-19 (a few samples of this study predate the infection). Cell type and time point are not known. The chain employs TRBV7-9 and TRBJ1-2, with D hard to call. Sequencing was carried out using PBMCs or a T cell subset sorted from them (not recorded which). CDR3 nucleotides: TGTGCCAGCAGCTTAGGAGCTTCGGAAGCCCTTGGCTACACCTTC. This translates into CASSLGASEALGYTF.